The rows below give T cell receptor beta chains drawn from one sample of a study of CD8 T cells in ankylosing spondylitis. From the 5' RACE reads, TCRdb called clonotypes with MiXCR, one entry per CDR3 protein. This sample has about 240,000 distinct CDR3 sequences, with 8% to 9.5% found just once. Material for sequencing was blood, either unsorted or a sorted T cell fraction (not recorded which). The source is a male donor with ankylosing spondylitis or in good health (not recorded which). Both conserved end residues are part of each CDR3. A D gene is named only where the DNA matches it firmly. Some rows mark clone size as missing; the rest say once, few, many or name a class of expanded clone.

v_gene	abundance	d_gene	j_gene	CDR3nt	CDR3aa
TRBV4-2	many	.	TRBJ2-1	TGTGCCAGCAGCCAAGATCCCGCAGGCCCGCAGTTCTTC	CASSQDPAGPQFF
TRBV7-9	many	.	TRBJ2-1	TGTGCCAGCAGCTTATTACAGGGAGCGCCCTCCAATGAGCAGTTCTTC	CASSLLQGAPSNEQFF
TRBV7-9	few	.	TRBJ2-2	TGTGCCAGCAGCTTAGGGTGGACGAACACCGGGGAGCTGTTTTTT	CASSLGWTNTGELFF
TRBV5-6	many	.	TRBJ1-1	TGTGCCAGCAGCTTTCGGCAGGGAGGTGTCACTGAAGCTTTCTTT	CASSFRQGGVTEAFF
TRBV7-9	many	TRBD2	TRBJ2-1	TGTGCCAGCAGCTCGACCCCTCGGACTAGAATAGGACGCGAGCAGTTCTTC	CASSSTPRTRIGREQFF
TRBV28	many	.	TRBJ2-1	TGTGCCAGCAGTCCCTCCCGGACTGGCCTTTACAATGAGCAGTTCTTC	CASSPSRTGLYNEQFF
TRBV12-3/TRBV12-4	few	TRBD1	TRBJ1-5	TGTGCCAGCAGAAGTGGACAGGGAGGGAATCAGCCCCAGCATTTT	CASRSGQGGNQPQHF
TRBV29-1	many	.	TRBJ2-7	TGCAGCACCCGTAATAACTACGAGCAGTACTTC	CSTRNNYEQYF
TRBV27	.	TRBD1	TRBJ1-5	TGTGCCAGCAGCCCGGGACAGGGGAGACAGCCCCAGCATTTT	CASSPGQGRQPQHF
TRBV30	.	.	TRBJ2-1	TGTGCCTGGAGGGCCCCGAGCTCCTACAATGAGCAGTTCTTC	CAWRAPSSYNEQFF
TRBV30	few	.	TRBJ1-2	TGTGCCTGGCCCCCGTATGGGTCAGGCGACTATGGCTACACCTTC	CAWPPYGSGDYGYTF
TRBV12-3/TRBV12-4	many	TRBD2	TRBJ2-6	TGTGCCAGCACCCGGGGTCTAGCGGCCCTCTCTGGGGCCAACGTCCTGACTTTC	CASTRGLAALSGANVLTF
TRBV5-1	many	TRBD2	TRBJ2-1	TGCGCCAGCAGCTCTCTAGCGGGGGGTTTCTACAATGAGCAGTTCTTC	CASSSLAGGFYNEQFF
TRBV20-1	many	.	TRBJ2-3	TGCAGTGCTAGGACCCGGGGCGGGACCACAGATACGCAGTATTTT	CSARTRGGTTDTQYF
TRBV7-2	.	TRBD2	TRBJ2-3	TGTGCCAGCAGCTTTCTAGCGGGAGCCGCAGATACGCAGTATTTT	CASSFLAGAADTQYF
TRBV12-3/TRBV12-4	many	.	TRBJ1-3	TGTGCCAGCAGTTTAGCGGCCGGGGTCTCTGGAAACACCATATATTTT	CASSLAAGVSGNTIYF
TRBV7-9	.	.	TRBJ2-7	TGTGCCAGCAGCCCGATCTCCTACGAGCAGTACTTC	CASSPISYEQYF
TRBV7-2	few	TRBD1	TRBJ1-2	TGTGCCAGCAGCCAGCTGGGACAGGGGAGATTTGATGGCTACACCTTC	CASSQLGQGRFDGYTF
TRBV7-2	.	TRBD2	TRBJ2-7	TGTGCCAGCAGCTTAGGCCTCCCGGGACTAGCTGGCGAGCAGTACTTC	CASSLGLPGLAGEQYF
TRBV4-2	many	TRBD2	TRBJ2-2	TGTGCCAGCAGCCATCGCGGGGGGGACAGCACCGGGGAGCTGTTTTTT	CASSHRGGDSTGELFF
TRBV7-3	many	TRBD1	TRBJ1-1	TGTGCCAGCAGCTTAACAGGGGGCTACACTGAAGCTTTCTTT	CASSLTGGYTEAFF
TRBV7-2	.	.	TRBJ2-3	TGTGCCAGCAGCTTAGGACCGAACACAGATACGCAGTATTTT	CASSLGPNTDTQYF
TRBV2	many	TRBD1	TRBJ1-2	TGTGCCAGCCGGGACAGGGATGGCTACACCTTC	CASRDRDGYTF
TRBV9	.	.	TRBJ1-3	TGTGCCAGCAGCGGCGACAGCGGAGAAAACACCATATATTTT	CASSGDSGENTIYF
TRBV5-1	many	.	TRBJ1-5	TGCGCCAGCAGCTTGGAGGAGGATAGCAATCAGCCCCAGCATTTT	CASSLEEDSNQPQHF
TRBV4-1	many	.	TRBJ1-2	TGCGCCAGCAGCCAAGTACCGGGGACGGGCGGCTACACCTTC	CASSQVPGTGGYTF
TRBV5-6	many	.	TRBJ1-4	TGTGCCAGCAGCACCCGTTGGGGGGAGAAGGAAAAACTGTTTTTT	CASSTRWGEKEKLFF
TRBV6-1	many	.	TRBJ1-5	TGTGCCAGCACCAAGGGCGATAGCAATCAGCCCCAGCATTTT	CASTKGDSNQPQHF
TRBV9	many	.	TRBJ2-2	TGTGCCAGCAGCGTAGAGGGGGAGCGGTATAGAACCGGGGAGCTGTTTTTT	CASSVEGERYRTGELFF
TRBV30	few	.	TRBJ2-1	TGTGCCTGGAGTGTACGTCCTGGGAGGCTAGGGGACAATGAGCAGTTCTTC	CAWSVRPGRLGDNEQFF
TRBV12-3/TRBV12-4	many	.	TRBJ2-7	TGTGCCAGCAGTTTAGACGCCCCCTACGAGCAGTACTTC	CASSLDAPYEQYF
TRBV4-1	many	.	TRBJ2-1	TGCGCCAGCAGCCAAGGGGTCTGGAAGTTCTTC	CASSQGVWKFF
TRBV6-4	.	TRBD2	TRBJ2-1	TGTGCCAGCAGTGACTACGCGGGGGGAAGCTACAATGAGCAGTTCTTC	CASSDYAGGSYNEQFF
TRBV6-2/TRBV6-3	many	.	TRBJ1-1	TGTGCCAGCAGTTACTCCAGGGTGATGGAGGCTGAAGCTTTCTTT	CASSYSRVMEAEAFF
TRBV5-5	few	.	TRBJ1-4	TGTGCCAGCAGCTCCACGGTCGGGGGGCCGAGTGAAAAACTGTTTTTT	CASSSTVGGPSEKLFF
TRBV4-3	many	.	TRBJ1-5	TGCGCCAGCAGCCCCCAAGGCGGGTCCCACCAGCCCCAGCATTTT	CASSPQGGSHQPQHF
TRBV5-1	few	.	TRBJ1-1	TGCGCCAGCAGCCGTCTCGGGTCTTCAACAACTGAAGCTTTCTTT	CASSRLGSSTTEAFF
TRBV20-1	many	.	TRBJ2-2	TGCAGTGCTAGATTCGTCACCGGGGAGCTGTTTTTT	CSARFVTGELFF
TRBV29-1	many	TRBD1	TRBJ2-1	TGCAGCGCCATTAAACCGGGACAGGTACGCAATGAGCAGTTCTTC	CSAIKPGQVRNEQFF
TRBV6-5	many	.	TRBJ1-5	TGTGCCAGCAGTTACTCGATTCGGGGGCTCTATAGCAATCAGCCCCAGCATTTT	CASSYSIRGLYSNQPQHF
TRBV29-1	many	.	TRBJ1-1	TGCAGCGTTGCACCCTTTGGGGGAGGAGACACTGAAGCTTTCTTT	CSVAPFGGGDTEAFF
TRBV5-5	few	TRBD1	TRBJ2-2	TGTGCCAGCAGTCTGGGGGATGGGACAGGGAGTACCGGGGAGCTGTTTTTT	CASSLGDGTGSTGELFF
TRBV20-1	many	.	TRBJ2-2	TGCAGTGCTAGCGGGCTAGCCTCGAACACCGGGGAGCTGTTTTTT	CSASGLASNTGELFF
TRBV5-1	many	.	TRBJ1-5	TGCGCCAGCAGCCTCGCGGGGGAGGGGGAACAGCCCCAGCATTTT	CASSLAGEGEQPQHF
TRBV29-1	many	TRBD1	TRBJ2-5	TGCAGCGGGGTCGGGCACAGGGGTGAGACCCAGTACTTC	CSGVGHRGETQYF
TRBV20-1	many	.	TRBJ2-5	TGCAGTGCTAGACCGTATGAAGAGACCCAGTACTTC	CSARPYEETQYF
TRBV19	.	TRBD1	TRBJ2-7	TGTGCCAGCCTAGGGACAGGGTCATGGGAGCAGTACTTC	CASLGTGSWEQYF
TRBV6-1	many	.	TRBJ2-5	TGTGCCAGCCGCGGACCGAGTTTATTCCAAGAGACCCAGTACTTC	CASRGPSLFQETQYF
TRBV12-3/TRBV12-4	.	TRBD2	TRBJ2-1	TGTGCCAGCAGTTACCGGGAGGGCCGAGAGGGTGAGCAGTTCTTC	CASSYREGREGEQFF
TRBV5-1	few	TRBD1	TRBJ1-1	TGCGCCAGCAGCTCCAGGGGGGTGGAAGCTTTCTTT	CASSSRGVEAFF
TRBV5-1	many	.	TRBJ2-3	TGCGCCAGCAGCTTGCAGGGTCGACGGGGAGATACGCAGTATTTT	CASSLQGRRGDTQYF
TRBV25-1	many	.	TRBJ2-7	TGTGCCAGCAGGGGTTACGGGACACTCTCCTACGAGCAGTACTTC	CASRGYGTLSYEQYF
TRBV20-1	many	TRBD1	TRBJ1-5	TGCAGTGCTACTGGACAGGGTTCCAATCAGCCCCAGCATTTT	CSATGQGSNQPQHF